The 28 T cell receptor beta chains in this list originate from one sample, sequenced in a study of blood T cell repertoires in COVID-19. Here immunoSEQ multiplex PCR was the method, and the copy in TCRdb shows in-frame clones only, minus some. The sample yields around 460,000 clones, 80% to 90% seen once. Specimen: peripheral blood. These receptors were collected from a man aged 18 to 30 with COVID-19, enrolled during active disease.

This sequence joins TRBV5-6 and TRBJ2-3, with TRBD2 matching over 9 bases. This CDR3 region has 14 residues. The germline V gene encodes CDR1 SGHDT and CDR2 YYEEEE. V was pared by 2 bases and J by 6 bases, with 4 bases of the junction left unmatched. As DNA, the CDR3 is TGTGCCAGCAGCTTAGCGGGAGGATCGGATACGCAGTATTTT. This translates into CASSLAGGSDTQYF. The full variable domain, rest sourced from reference TRBV5-6 and TRBJ2-3, is DAGVTQSPTHLIKTRGQQVTLRCSPKSGHDTVSWYQQALGQGPQFIFQYYEEEERQRGNFPDRFSGHQFPNYSSELNVNALLLGDSALYLCASSLAGGSDTQYFGPGTRLTVL.

The J gene is TRBJ2-3, the V gene TRBV6-1; TRBD2 matches 11 bases. Looked up from germline, CDR1 is MNHNS and CDR2 is SASEGT. After removal of 8 bases from V and 1 base from J, the junction contained 8 bases not matched to a gene. The CDR3 length is 16 residues. CDR3 bases: TGTGCCAGCCTTGAAGGGACTAGCGGCCGCACAGATACGCAGTATTTT. This encodes CASLEGTSGRTDTQYF.

This chain joins TRBV6-4 and TRBJ1-5; D possibly corresponds to TRBD1 (6 bases). Germline CDR1 MRHNA, CDR2 SNTAGT. This CDR3 comprises 15 residues. Deletions cut 2 bases from V and 1 base from J, with 9 bases between. The DNA for the CDR3 is TGTGCCAGCAGTGACAAGGGGGTCAGCAATCAGCCCCAGCATTTT. Its protein product is CASSDKGVSNQPQHF.

J is TRBJ1-4 and V is TRBV6-5, with 8 bases matching TRBD1. Trimming removed 6 bases from V and 5 bases from J; junction bases left unmatched: 5. Per the germline V gene, CDR1 is MNHEY and CDR2 is SVGAGI. The CDR3 is 14 residues long. The CDR3 reads CASSLDRENEKLFF. In nucleotides, the CDR3 is TGTGCCAGCAGCCTGGACAGGGAAAATGAAAAACTGTTTTTT.

The CDR3 here is CASSIGGLNEKLFF. CDR3 nucleotide sequence: TGTGCCAGTAGTATCGGGGGACTTAATGAAAAACTGTTTTTT. V and J are TRBV19 and TRBJ1-4, with D possibly being TRBD1 (5 bases). CDR3 size: 14 residues. The V gene lost 3 bases and the J gene lost 4 bases, with 9 bases spanning the gap. Germline V lookup: CDR1 LNHDA, CDR2 SQIVND (reference sequence).

This sequence joins TRBV12-3 or TRBV12-4 and TRBJ2-7, with a weak D call TRBD2 (5 bases). The CDR3 has 13 residues. V lost 3 bases to trimming and J lost 5 bases, with 11 bases between them. The CDR3 bases are TGTGCCAGCAGTTTCGCTAGCCCTAACGAGCAGTACTTC. The encoded protein is CASSFASPNEQYF.

The rearrangement links TRBV6-6 to TRBJ2-7; no reliable D call. V was clipped by 4 bases and J by 6 bases, with 10 bases between them. The CDR3 spans 12 residues. Germline loops: CDR1 MNHNY, CDR2 SVGAGI (reference sequence). Here the CDR3 reads CASSSQSVEQYF. Written as DNA, the CDR3 is TGTGCCAGCAGTTCACAGTCTGTCGAGCAGTACTTC.

This clone was seen only once. The chain employs TRBV29-1 and TRBJ2-7, with 7 bases lining up with TRBD1. CDR3 length: 15 residues. Trimming took 3 bases from V and 2 from J; bases not matched to a gene: 10. Germline CDR1 SQVTM, CDR2 ANQGSEA. The CDR3 loop reads CSVDGVGQRTYEQYF. CDR3 nucleotide sequence: TGCAGCGTTGACGGAGTGGGACAGCGAACCTACGAGCAGTACTTC.

The chain links TRBV19 to TRBJ2-7; D perhaps matches TRBD1 (6 bases). Trimming took 5 bases from V and 0 from J, leaving 14 bases between them. Germline-derived CDR1 and CDR2 are LNHDA and SQIVND (reference sequence). The CDR3 length is 15 residues. The CDR3 spells CASSLVGQSSYEQYF. CDR3 in DNA: TGTGCCAGTAGTCTAGTTGGACAGTCCTCCTACGAGCAGTACTTC.

This clone was observed once. The rearrangement joins TRBV10-3 to TRBJ1-4, with 9 bases matching TRBD1. With 4 bases clipped from V and 7 bases from J, the junction kept 1 base outside the gene matches. The CDR3 covers 13 residues. The germline gives CDR1 ENHRY, CDR2 SYGVKD. The CDR3 DNA reads as TGTGCCATCAGTGTGGGACAGGGTGAAAAACTGTTTTTT. Its protein is CAISVGQGEKLFF.

V is TRBV19 and J is TRBJ1-1; 8 bases agree with TRBD1. Germline trimming cut 7 bases from V and 6 bases from J; bases unmatched to any gene: 16. CDR3 length: 16 amino acids. Germline CDR1 LNHDA, CDR2 SQIVND (reference sequence). The CDR3 DNA reads as TGTGCCAGTATGAGAGTGACGGGCAGGGGGCCTGCTGAAGCTTTCTTT. Translated: CASMRVTGRGPAEAFF. Full variable domain (rest looked up from reference TRBV19 and TRBJ1-1): DGGITQSPKYLFRKEGQNVTLSCEQNLNHDAMYWYRQDPGQGLRLIYYSQIVNDFQKGDIAEGYSVSREKKESFPLTVTSAQKNPTAFYLCASMRVTGRGPAEAFFGQGTRLTVV.

Regarding this clone: This sample includes further DNA sequences coding for the same CDR3. The chain combines TRBV30 with TRBJ2-7; D gene ambiguous. Germline-derived CDR1 and CDR2 are GTSNPN and SVGIG (reference sequence). CDR3 length equals 12 residues. The V end lost 0 bases, the J end lost 4 bases, and 7 bases lay between the germline ends. The chain's CDR3 is CAWSVRGYEQYF. CDR3 DNA: TGTGCCTGGAGTGTACGCGGATACGAGCAGTACTTC.

The genes are TRBV5-4 and TRBJ2-7; 9 bases fit TRBD1. Germline V gives CDR1 SGHNT, CDR2 YYREEE (reference sequence). V lost 2 bases, J lost 4 bases, and 4 bases stayed unmatched. The CDR3 covers 14 residues. This CDR3 is CASSLQGAGYEQYF. The DNA of the CDR3 is TGTGCCAGCAGCTTACAGGGGGCGGGGTACGAGCAGTACTTC.

Comments on this clone: At one boundary the junction diverges from the germline segment, which might be a read error. The rearrangement links TRBV28 to TRBJ2-7; weak D call: TRBD2 (5 bases). The CDR3 runs to 11 residues. CDR1 and CDR2 from the germline V gene are MDHEN and SYDVKM. DNA for the CDR3: TGTGCCAGCTCACCCGGCGGGCTCCTGGACTTC. This encodes CASSPGGLLDF.

This chain connects TRBV29-1 to TRBJ1-1; D uncertain. Looked up from germline, CDR1 is SQVTM and CDR2 is ANQGSEA. V gave up 2 bases and J gave up 1 base, with 8 bases separating them. The CDR3 contains 13 residues. The CDR3: CSVERIANTEAFF. The CDR3 coding sequence is TGCAGCGTTGAAAGGATAGCGAACACTGAAGCTTTCTTT.

The V call is TRBV5-4, the J call TRBJ1-5; D call uncertain. This CDR3 has 13 amino acids. Germline V lookup: CDR1 SGHNT, CDR2 YYREEE (reference sequence). Trimming cost V 1 base and J 7 bases, with 9 bases left between them. CDR3 nucleotides: TGTGCCAGCAGCTTGTCGGGGAGGCAGCCCCAGCATTTT. It specifies CASSLSGRQPQHF.

This clone was found a few times. The chain couples TRBV11-3 to TRBJ2-2, with TRBD2 matching over 7 bases. V was clipped by 4 bases and J by 8 bases; unmatched bases: 7. The length of the CDR3 is 14 residues. In germline, CDR1 is SGHNT, CDR2 YENEEA. The CDR3 reads CASSWGAGLGELFF. The DNA of the CDR3 is TGTGCCAGCAGCTGGGGAGCGGGGTTAGGGGAGCTGTTTTTT.

V usage is TRBV5-1 and J usage is TRBJ2-1, with 12 nucleotides matching TRBD2. V shed 7 bases, J shed 6 bases, and the junction held 5 bases outside the gene matches. This CDR3 spans 14 amino acids. CDR1 SGHRS and CDR2 YFSETQ come from the germline V gene. The CDR3 DNA follows: TGCGCCAGCTCTAGCGGGGGGGATGGCAATGAGCAGTTCTTC. It yields the protein CASSSGGDGNEQFF.

The chain joins TRBV2 to TRBJ2-3; the D gene is possibly TRBD2 (5 bases). Germline V CDR1 and CDR2: SNHLY, FYNNEI. V lost 0 bases, J lost 1 base, and 11 bases lay in between. The CDR3 consists of 16 residues. This CDR3 reads CASSEALRVRTDTQYF. The CDR3 DNA reads as TGTGCCAGCAGTGAAGCGTTGCGGGTCCGCACAGATACGCAGTATTTT.

This sequence joins TRBV27 and TRBJ1-2, with 9 bases that match TRBD1. Trimming at V came to 3 bases and at J to 6 bases, leaving 5 bases not matched to a gene. Germline V CDR1 and CDR2: MNHEY, SMNVEV (reference sequence). The CDR3 contains 14 residues. CDR3 protein: CASSFAGTGHGYTF. The CDR3 DNA reads TGTGCCAGCAGTTTCGCCGGGACAGGGCATGGCTACACCTTC.

The chain is built from TRBV12-3 or TRBV12-4 and TRBJ1-3, with D unresolved. V lost 1 base and J 9 bases, leaving 7 bases between the germline ends. This CDR3 region has 12 residues. CDR3 loop: CASSLGSPTIYF. CDR3 DNA sequence: TGTGCCAGCAGTTTAGGCAGTCCCACCATATATTTT.

V gene TRBV5-1 combines with J gene TRBJ1-1; 10 positions agree with TRBD1. The CDR3 consists of 15 residues. V lost 3 bases, J lost 4 bases, and 6 bases stayed unmatched. CDR1 is SGHRS, CDR2 YFSETQ, per germline. CDR3 coding DNA: TGCGCCAGCAGCTGGCCGGACAGGGGGGTCACTGAAGCTTTCTTT. It translates to CASSWPDRGVTEAFF.

The V call is TRBV2, the J call TRBJ1-1; D unresolved. V was cut by 4 bases and J by 0 bases, with 15 bases left in between. CDR1 and CDR2 (germline): SNHLY, FYNNEI. There are 16 residues in the CDR3. CDR3 coding DNA: TGTGCCAGCAGTGTCTTGTTTCAGGTTTTGAACACTGAAGCTTTCTTT. It encodes CASSVLFQVLNTEAFF. The variable domain in full, with the rest retrieved from reference TRBV2 and TRBJ1-1, is EPEVTQTPSHQVTQMGQEVILRCVPISNHLYFYWYRQILGQKVEFLVSFYNNEISEKSEIFDDQFSVERPDGSNFTLKIRSTKLEDSAMYFCASSVLFQVLNTEAFFGQGTRLTVV.

The chain combines TRBV13 with TRBJ2-6, with D perhaps matching TRBD2 (7 bases). In germline, CDR1 is PRHDT, CDR2 FYEKMQ (reference sequence). The CDR3 covers 15 residues. Trimming shortened V by 5 bases and J by 4 bases, and 12 bases separated the two germline ends. CDR3 in DNA: TGTGCCAGCAGCCGCCGGGGGGCCGGGGCCAACGTCCTGACTTTC. This gives the protein CASSRRGAGANVLTF. The full variable domain, rest sourced from reference TRBV13 and TRBJ2-6, is AAGVIQSPRHLIKEKRETATLKCYPIPRHDTVYWYQQGPGQDPQFLISFYEKMQSDKGSIPDRFSAQQFSDYHSELNMSSLELGDSALYFCASSRRGAGANVLTFGAGSRLTVL.

The CDR3 region has the DNA TGTGCCAGTAGTATAGGCGGCAGTCTCGTTGAGCAGTTCTTC. It is translated as CASSIGGSLVEQFF. The V gene is TRBV19, the J gene TRBJ2-1; D is ambiguous. V shed 1 base and J shed 9 bases, with 13 bases lying between them. The CDR3 covers 14 residues. Germline assignment: CDR1 LNHDA and CDR2 SQIVND (reference sequence).

The rearrangement uses TRBV11-3 and TRBJ2-1; TRBD2 aligns across 8 bases. In germline, CDR1 is SGHNT, CDR2 YENEEA. J lost 10 bases, V lost 3 bases, and 11 bases had no gene match. CDR3 length equals 15 residues. The CDR3 here is CASSFSAGVSWEQFF. The DNA for the CDR3 is TGTGCCAGCAGCTTCTCAGCGGGAGTATCATGGGAGCAGTTCTTC.

The chain joins TRBV5-1 to TRBJ2-2; 7 positions agree with TRBD1. CDR1 is SGHRS and CDR2 is YFSETQ in the germline V gene. After removal of 0 bases from V and 0 bases from J, the junction contained 2 bases not matched to a gene. The CDR3 consists of 16 residues. In nucleotides, the CDR3 is TGCGCCAGCAGCTTGGAGGGGGCGCCGAACACCGGGGAGCTGTTTTTT. It yields the protein CASSLEGAPNTGELFF.

This clone was picked up one time. The V gene is TRBV5-4, the J gene TRBJ2-7, with 8 bases that match TRBD1. From germline, CDR1 is SGHNT and CDR2 YYREEE (reference sequence). The junction had 12 bases not matched to a gene; V was cut back by 3 bases and J by 1 base. This CDR3 has 17 amino acids. The CDR3 region is CASSSGVRGQGSYEQYF. CDR3 in DNA: TGTGCCAGCAGCTCGGGAGTAAGAGGACAGGGTTCCTACGAGCAGTACTTC.